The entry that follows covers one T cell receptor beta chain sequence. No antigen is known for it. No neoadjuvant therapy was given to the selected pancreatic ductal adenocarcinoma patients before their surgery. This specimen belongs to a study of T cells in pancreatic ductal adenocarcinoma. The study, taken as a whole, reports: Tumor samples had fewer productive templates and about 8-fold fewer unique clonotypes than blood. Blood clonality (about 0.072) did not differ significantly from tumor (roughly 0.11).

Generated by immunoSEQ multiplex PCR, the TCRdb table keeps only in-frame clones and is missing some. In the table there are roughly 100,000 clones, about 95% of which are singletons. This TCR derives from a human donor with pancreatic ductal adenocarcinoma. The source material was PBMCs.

CDR3 DNA sequence: TGTGCCAGCACCAGTGGGGCGGGAGTGTACAATGAGCAGTTCTTC. It encodes CASTSGAGVYNEQFF. This rearrangement joins TRBV28 to TRBJ2-1; 7 positions match TRBD2. Germline V gene data show CDR1 as MDHEN and CDR2 as SYDVKM. J gave up 4 bases and V 7 bases, and 10 bases lay outside the gene matches. CDR3 length equals 15 residues. Combining the CDR3 with reference TRBV28 and TRBJ2-1 gives the whole variable domain DVKVTQSSRYLVKRTGEKVFLECVQDMDHENMFWYRQDPGLGLRLIYFSYDVKMKEKGDIPEGYSVSREKKERFSLILESASTNQTSMYLCASTSGAGVYNEQFFGPGTRLTVL.